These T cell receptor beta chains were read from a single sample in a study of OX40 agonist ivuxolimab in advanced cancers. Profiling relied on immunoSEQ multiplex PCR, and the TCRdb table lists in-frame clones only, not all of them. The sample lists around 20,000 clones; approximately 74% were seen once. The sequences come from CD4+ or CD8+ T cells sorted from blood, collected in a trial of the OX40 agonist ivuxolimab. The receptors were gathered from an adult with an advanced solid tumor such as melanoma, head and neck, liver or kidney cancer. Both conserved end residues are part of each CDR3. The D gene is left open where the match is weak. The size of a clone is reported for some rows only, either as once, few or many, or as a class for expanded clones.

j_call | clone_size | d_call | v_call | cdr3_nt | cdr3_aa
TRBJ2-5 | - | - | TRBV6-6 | TGTGCCAGCAGTTACTCCGAGGGGACGGAGACCCAGTACTTC | CASSYSEGTETQYF
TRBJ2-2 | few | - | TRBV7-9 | TGTGCCAGCAACCCCAAGGAACAGACGAACACCGGGGAGCTGTTTTTT | CASNPKEQTNTGELFF
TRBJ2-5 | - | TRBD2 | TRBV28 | TGTGCCAGCAGTTTCTGGGTGTCGGGGGGAGAGACCCAGTACTTC | CASSFWVSGGETQYF
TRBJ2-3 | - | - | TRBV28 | TGTGCCAGCAGTTTAAGGTTTGGCGGGATACGGGTCGGCACAGATACGCAGTATTTT | CASSLRFGGIRVGTDTQYF
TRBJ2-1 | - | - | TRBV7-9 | TGTGCCAGCAGCCAAACATCCAGCGTCGAGCAGTTCTTC | CASSQTSSVEQFF
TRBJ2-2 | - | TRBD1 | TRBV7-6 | TGTGCCAGCAGCTTGGGACAGGCAAACACCGGGGAGCTGTTTTTT | CASSLGQANTGELFF
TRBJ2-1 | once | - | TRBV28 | TGTGCCAGCAGTTATTTAGCAGTCTACAATGAGCAGTTCTTC | CASSYLAVYNEQFF
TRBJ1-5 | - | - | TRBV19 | TGTGCCAGTAGCTTAGGACTTCACACATATAGCAATCAGCCCCAGCATTTT | CASSLGLHTYSNQPQHF
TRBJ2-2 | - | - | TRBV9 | TGTGCCAGCAGCGATGGAGGCAGCGGGGAGCTGTTTTTT | CASSDGGSGELFF
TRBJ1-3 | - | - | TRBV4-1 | TGCGCCAGCAGCCCTTACGGGGGAAGCTCTGGAAACACCATATATTTT | CASSPYGGSSGNTIYF
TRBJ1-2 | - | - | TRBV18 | TGTGCCAGCTCACCACAAGGGACGAGATATGGCTACACCTTC | CASSPQGTRYGYTF
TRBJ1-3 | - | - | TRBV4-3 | TGCGCCAGCAGCCAAGATACTGGAAACACCATATATTTT | CASSQDTGNTIYF
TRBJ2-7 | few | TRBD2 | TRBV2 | TGTGCCAGCAGTGAAGGGCCAGCGGGAGTTAAGAACGAGCAGTACTTC | CASSEGPAGVKNEQYF
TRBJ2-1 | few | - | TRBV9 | TGTGCCAGCAGCGTAGAAGACTTTGGGGACAATGAGCAGTTCTTC | CASSVEDFGDNEQFF
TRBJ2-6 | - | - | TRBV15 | TGTGCCACCAGCAGAGGTGGGGGCCCTAGGGCCAACGTCCTGACTTTC | CATSRGGGPRANVLTF
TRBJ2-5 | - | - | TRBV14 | TGTGCCAGCAGCCAAGATAGGACCCACCGGCCAGAGACCCAGTACTTC | CASSQDRTHRPETQYF
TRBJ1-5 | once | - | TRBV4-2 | TGTGCCAGCAGCCAAGATAACAGGGCAAATCAGCCCCAGCATTTT | CASSQDNRANQPQHF
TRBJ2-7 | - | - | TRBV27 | TGTGCCAGCAGTCAATACGTAGGGGTCCCCGGCGAGCAGTACTTC | CASSQYVGVPGEQYF
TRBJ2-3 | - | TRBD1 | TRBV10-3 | TGTGCCATCAGTGAGCCCCGGACAGGGAGCACAGATACGCAGTATTTT | CAISEPRTGSTDTQYF
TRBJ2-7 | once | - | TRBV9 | TGTGCCAGCAGCCCCCGCCAGGGGACGGACTACGAGCAGTACTTC | CASSPRQGTDYEQYF
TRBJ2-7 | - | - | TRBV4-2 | TGTGCCAGCAGCCAAGATCGCCGGACGGGAATGAGCTCCTACGAGCAGTACTTC | CASSQDRRTGMSSYEQYF